The T cell receptor beta chain under discussion was sequenced for a study of cytomegalovirus exposure and HLA in healthy donors. Study-level results: Later, an analysis showed that TCR beta chains associated with HLA were more clonally expanded than others that were equally common. Several of the most significant clusters appeared, in a later analysis, to be linked to common viral pathogens.

As to this clone: Its antigen is as yet unknown.

With 60 Vbeta and 13 Jbeta primers, the PCR was carried out. Produced via immunoSEQ multiplex PCR; TCRdb's table is partial and in-frame only. The sample has about 150,000 clones, about 77% seen once. Sequenced: PBMCs. This TCR was sampled from a male donor in good health and CMV-seronegative.

This chain's CDR3 is CASSPRTGGSGNQPQHF. The DNA for the CDR3 is TGTGCCAGCAGCCCCCGGACAGGGGGGTCGGGCAATCAGCCCCAGCATTTT. The chain has TRBV11-2 and TRBJ1-5, with 10 bases matching TRBD1. CDR3 size: 17 residues. Germline V lookup: CDR1 SGHAT, CDR2 FQNNGV. V trimming: 5 bases; J trimming: 2 bases; junction bases outside the gene matches: 9.